The clone carrying this T cell receptor (beta chain) was observed a handful of times. The entry originates in a study of human T cells and chemical hapten exposure. The wider study: There were per-sample TCR yield variations, arising mainly from small pooled library volume differences.

V shed 4 bases and J shed 10 bases, with 12 bases lying between them. Looked up from germline, CDR1 is SGHDN and CDR2 is FVKESK. The CDR3 has 12 amino acids. As to time point: patch test 2, 6 weeks after DPC sensitization. Treatment indicated: therapeutic diphenylcyclopropenone sensitization with weekly scalp DPC. Donors, patients with alopecia ranging from 18 to 70 years old and judged suitable for DPC, provided samples. In the library, unique molecular identifiers were attached to individual cDNA molecules. Each CDR3 protein is one row after TCRdb ran MiXCR on the RACE reads. The top ten hold approximately 3.4% of the sample, which has roughly 92,000 distinct CDR3 sequences, roughly 10% seen once.

The gene calls are TRBV14 and TRBJ2-3, with a tentative D call TRBD1 (5 bases). The TCR comes from a woman aged 40 to 55 with alopecia areata. Some clones in this sample may be carry-over from other donors' samples. The specimen was whole blood, collected in connection with sensitization to the hapten diphenylcyclopropenone (DPC). The CDR3 region is CASSLRQWAQYF. CDR3 DNA: TGTGCCAGCAGCCTTCGACAGTGGGCGCAGTATTTT.